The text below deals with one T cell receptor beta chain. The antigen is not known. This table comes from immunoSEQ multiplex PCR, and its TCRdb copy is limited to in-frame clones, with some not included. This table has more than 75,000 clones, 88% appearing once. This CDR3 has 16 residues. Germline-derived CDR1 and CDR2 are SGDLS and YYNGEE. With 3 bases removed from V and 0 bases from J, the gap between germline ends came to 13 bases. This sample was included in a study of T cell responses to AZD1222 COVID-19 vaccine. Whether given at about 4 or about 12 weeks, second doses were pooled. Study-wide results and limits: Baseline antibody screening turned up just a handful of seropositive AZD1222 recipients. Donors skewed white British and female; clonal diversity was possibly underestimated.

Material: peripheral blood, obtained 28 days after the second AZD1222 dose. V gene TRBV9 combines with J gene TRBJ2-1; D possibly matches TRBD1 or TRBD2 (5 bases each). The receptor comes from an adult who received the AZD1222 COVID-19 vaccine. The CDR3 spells CASSASGHGSYNEQFF. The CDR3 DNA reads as TGTGCCAGCAGCGCTTCGGGGCACGGCTCCTACAATGAGCAGTTCTTC. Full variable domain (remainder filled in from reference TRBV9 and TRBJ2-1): DSGVTQTPKHLITATGQRVTLRCSPRSGDLSVYWYQQSLDQGLQFLIQYYNGEERAKGNILERFSAQQFPDLHSELNLSSLELGDSALYFCASSASGHGSYNEQFFGPGTRLTVL.